The entry below describes one T cell receptor beta chain. Its specificity is unknown. This specimen belongs to a study of identical twins. Overall study results and limits: Out-of-frame TCR alpha sharing in monozygotic twins exceeded recombination model predictions. Zero-insertion analyses could be partly confounded by invariant MAIT and iNKT cells. Out-of-frame alpha sequences shared by twins showed excess low generation probability.

This CDR3 has 12 residues. Looked up from germline, CDR1 is DFQATT and CDR2 is SNEGSKA (reference sequence). Only healthy Caucasians were included as donors. MiXCR was run by TCRdb on the 5' RACE reads, yielding one entry per CDR3 protein. This repertoire shows roughly 1,500,000 distinct CDR3 sequences, about 32% found once; its top ten account for under 0.35%. This chain connects TRBV20-1 to TRBJ2-5; 7 bases line up with TRBD1. Matching the DNA end better, TRBJ2-7 makes the J call doubtful. Sequencing was carried out using cord blood. The sequence derives from a newborn girl in good health. The CDR3 DNA reads as TGCAGTGGCCAGACAGGGAGTTACGAGCAGTACTTC. Translation: CSGQTGSYEQYF.